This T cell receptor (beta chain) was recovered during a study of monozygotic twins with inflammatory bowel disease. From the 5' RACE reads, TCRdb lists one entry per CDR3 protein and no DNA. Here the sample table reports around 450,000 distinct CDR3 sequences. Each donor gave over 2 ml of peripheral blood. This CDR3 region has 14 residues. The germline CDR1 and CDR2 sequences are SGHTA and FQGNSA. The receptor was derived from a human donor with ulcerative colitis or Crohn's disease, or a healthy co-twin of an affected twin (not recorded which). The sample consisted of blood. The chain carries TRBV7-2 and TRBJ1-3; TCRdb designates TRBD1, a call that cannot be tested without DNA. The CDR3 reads CASSLGQLVGTIYF.